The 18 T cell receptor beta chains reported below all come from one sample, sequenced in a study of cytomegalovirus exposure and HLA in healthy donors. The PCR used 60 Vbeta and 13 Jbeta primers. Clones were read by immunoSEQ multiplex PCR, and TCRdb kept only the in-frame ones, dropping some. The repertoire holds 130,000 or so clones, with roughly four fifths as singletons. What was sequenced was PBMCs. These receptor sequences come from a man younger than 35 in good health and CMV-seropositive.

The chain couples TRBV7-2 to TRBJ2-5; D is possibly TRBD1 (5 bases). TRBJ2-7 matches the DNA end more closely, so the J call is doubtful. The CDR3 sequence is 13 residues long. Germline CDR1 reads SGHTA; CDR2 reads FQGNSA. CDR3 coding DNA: TGTGCCAGCAGCTTCTATACAGGCTACGAGCAGTACTTC. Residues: CASSFYTGYEQYF.

CDR3 amino acids: CASSAGQARNTEAFF. CDR3 DNA sequence: TGCGCCAGCAGCGCCGGACAGGCGAGGAACACTGAAGCTTTCTTT. The chain is built from TRBV5-1 and TRBJ1-1; the match to TRBD1 covers 7 bases. CDR1 and CDR2 from the germline V gene are SGHRS and YFSETQ. J lost 1 base, V lost 4 bases, and 7 bases had no gene match. CDR3 length equals 15 residues.

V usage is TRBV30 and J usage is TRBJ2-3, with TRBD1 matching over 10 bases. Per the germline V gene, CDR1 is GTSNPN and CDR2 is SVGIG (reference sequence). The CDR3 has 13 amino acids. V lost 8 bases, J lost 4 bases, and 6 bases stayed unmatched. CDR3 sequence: CAGDRGLADTQYF. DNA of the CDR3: TGTGCCGGAGACAGGGGGCTGGCAGATACGCAGTATTTT.

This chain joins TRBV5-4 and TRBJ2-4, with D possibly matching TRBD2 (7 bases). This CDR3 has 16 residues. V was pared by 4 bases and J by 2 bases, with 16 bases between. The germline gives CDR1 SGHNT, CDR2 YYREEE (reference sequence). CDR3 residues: CASSVPGRGTKNIQYF. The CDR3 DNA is TGTGCCAGCAGCGTACCTGGGAGGGGGACCAAAAACATTCAGTACTTC.

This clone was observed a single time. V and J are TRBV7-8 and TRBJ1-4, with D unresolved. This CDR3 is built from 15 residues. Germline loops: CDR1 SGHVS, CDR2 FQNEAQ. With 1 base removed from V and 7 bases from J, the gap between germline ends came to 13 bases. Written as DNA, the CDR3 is TGTGCCAGCAGCTTAGTTCTCGGGTCGGGTGAAAAACTGTTTTTT. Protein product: CASSLVLGSGEKLFF.

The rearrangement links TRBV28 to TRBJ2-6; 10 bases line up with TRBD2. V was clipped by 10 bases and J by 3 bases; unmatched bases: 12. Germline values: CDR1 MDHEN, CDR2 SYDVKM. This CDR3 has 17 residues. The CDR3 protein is CATQGLAVLYGANVLTF. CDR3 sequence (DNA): TGTGCCACCCAAGGACTAGCGGTCTTGTATGGGGCCAACGTCCTGACTTTC.

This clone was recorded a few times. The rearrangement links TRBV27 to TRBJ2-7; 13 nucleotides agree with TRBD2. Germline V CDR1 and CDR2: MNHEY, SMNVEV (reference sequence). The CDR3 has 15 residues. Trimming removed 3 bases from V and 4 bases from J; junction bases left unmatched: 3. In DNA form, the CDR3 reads TGTGCCAGCAGTTTGAGACTAGCGGGAGGTTACGAGCAGTACTTC. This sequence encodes CASSLRLAGGYEQYF.

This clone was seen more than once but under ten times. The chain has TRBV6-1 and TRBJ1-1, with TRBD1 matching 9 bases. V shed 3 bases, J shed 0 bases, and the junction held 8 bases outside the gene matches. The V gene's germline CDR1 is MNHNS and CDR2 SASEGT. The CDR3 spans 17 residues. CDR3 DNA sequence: TGTGCCAGCAGTGAGATTTCATACAGGGGGCTGAACACTGAAGCTTTCTTT. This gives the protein CASSEISYRGLNTEAFF.

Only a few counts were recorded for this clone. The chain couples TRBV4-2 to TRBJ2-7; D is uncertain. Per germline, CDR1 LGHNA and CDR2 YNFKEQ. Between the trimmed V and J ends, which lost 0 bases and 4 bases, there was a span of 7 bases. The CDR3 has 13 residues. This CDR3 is CASSQENLYEQYF. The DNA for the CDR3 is TGTGCCAGCAGCCAAGAGAACTTGTACGAGCAGTACTTC.

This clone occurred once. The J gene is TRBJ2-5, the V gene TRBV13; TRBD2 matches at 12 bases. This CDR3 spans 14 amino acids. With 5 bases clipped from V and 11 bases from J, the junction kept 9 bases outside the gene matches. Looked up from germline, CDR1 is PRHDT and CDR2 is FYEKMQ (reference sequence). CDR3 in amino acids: CASSARLAGDGQYF. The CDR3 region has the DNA TGTGCCAGCAGCGCCCGACTAGCGGGAGATGGGCAGTACTTC.

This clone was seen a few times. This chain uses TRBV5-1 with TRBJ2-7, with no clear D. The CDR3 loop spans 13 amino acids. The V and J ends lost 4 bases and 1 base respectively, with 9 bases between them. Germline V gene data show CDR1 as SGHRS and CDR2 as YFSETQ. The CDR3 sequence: CASSLTESYEQYF. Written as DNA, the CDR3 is TGCGCCAGCAGCCTAACAGAGTCCTACGAGCAGTACTTC.

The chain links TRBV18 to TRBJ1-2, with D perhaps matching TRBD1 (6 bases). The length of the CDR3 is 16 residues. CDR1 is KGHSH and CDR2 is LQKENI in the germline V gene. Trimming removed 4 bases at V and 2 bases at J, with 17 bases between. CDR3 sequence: CASSLRRQDGNYGYTF. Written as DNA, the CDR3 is TGTGCCAGCTCACTCCGTCGACAGGACGGAAACTATGGCTACACCTTC.

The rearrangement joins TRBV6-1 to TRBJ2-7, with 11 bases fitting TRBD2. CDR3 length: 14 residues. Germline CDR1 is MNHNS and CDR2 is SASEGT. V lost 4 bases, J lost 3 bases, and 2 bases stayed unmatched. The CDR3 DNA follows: TGTGCCAGCAGTGTACTAGCGGGAGTCTACGAGCAGTACTTC. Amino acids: CASSVLAGVYEQYF.

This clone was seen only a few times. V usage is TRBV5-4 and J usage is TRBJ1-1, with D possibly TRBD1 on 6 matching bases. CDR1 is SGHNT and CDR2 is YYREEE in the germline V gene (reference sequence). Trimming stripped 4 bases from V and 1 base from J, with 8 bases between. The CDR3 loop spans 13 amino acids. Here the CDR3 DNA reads TGTGCCAGCAGCACGACAGGGAACACTGAAGCTTTCTTT. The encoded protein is CASSTTGNTEAFF.

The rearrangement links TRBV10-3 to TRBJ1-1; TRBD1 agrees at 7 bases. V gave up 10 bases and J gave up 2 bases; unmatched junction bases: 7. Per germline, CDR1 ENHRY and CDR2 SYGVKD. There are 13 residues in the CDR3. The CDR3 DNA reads TGTGCCAGCGGGGACAGACAAAACACTGAAGCTTTCTTT. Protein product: CASGDRQNTEAFF.

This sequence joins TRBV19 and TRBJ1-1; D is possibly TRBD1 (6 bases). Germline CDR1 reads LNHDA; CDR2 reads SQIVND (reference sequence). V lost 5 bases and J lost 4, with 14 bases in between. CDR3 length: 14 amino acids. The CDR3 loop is CASSPPRGSTEAFF. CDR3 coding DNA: TGTGCCAGTAGTCCCCCCAGGGGCAGCACTGAAGCTTTCTTT.

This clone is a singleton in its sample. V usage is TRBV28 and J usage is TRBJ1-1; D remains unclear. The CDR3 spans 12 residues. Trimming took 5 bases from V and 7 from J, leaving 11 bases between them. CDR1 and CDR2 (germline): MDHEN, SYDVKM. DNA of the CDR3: TGTGCCAGCAGTGGGGATGCGGGTGAAGCTTTCTTT. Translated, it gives CASSGDAGEAFF.

This CDR3 is CASREGISNEKLFF. The CDR3 nucleotides read TGCGCCAGCAGGGAGGGGATTTCTAATGAAAAACTGTTTTTT. The V call is TRBV4-1, the J call TRBJ1-4; a possible D gene is TRBD1 (5 bases). Looked up from germline, CDR1 is MGHRA and CDR2 is YSYEKL. There are 14 residues in the CDR3. The V end was cut by 6 bases, the J end by 3 bases, with 11 bases between.